One TCR beta chain is described in this entry. Assay used: immunoSEQ multiplex PCR; TCRdb lists only in-frame clones, some missing. The table shows 70,000 or so clones, with 70% to 90% occurring only once. The CDR3 length is 14 residues. CDR1 and CDR2 (germline): MRHNA, SNTAGT. The J segment lost 13 bases and the V segment lost 2 bases, leaving 7 bases of the junction unmatched. The sample is drawn from a study of blood T cell repertoires in COVID-19. Study summary: Samples taken during acute and convalescent COVID-19 were collected in the United States, Italy and Spain.

The TCR comes from a woman older than 75 with active COVID-19. Specimen: peripheral blood. The rearrangement uses TRBV6-4 and TRBJ2-1; 11 nucleotides align to TRBD2. In DNA form, the CDR3 reads TGTGCCAGCAGTGACACGCTAGCGGGAGGAGTACAGTTCTTC. Translating it yields CASSDTLAGGVQFF.